This entry describes one TCR beta chain. What it binds is not known. TCRdb keeps only in-frame clones here, not all; method: immunoSEQ multiplex PCR. The data contain approximately 110,000 clones, approximately 90% of them singletons. The CDR3 runs 15 residues. The germline V gene encodes CDR1 LNHDA and CDR2 SQIVND (reference sequence). V lost 5 bases, J lost 0 bases, and 13 bases lay in between. The sample comes from a study of T cell responses to AZD1222 COVID-19 vaccine. Study results and caveats: Dominant at 160-218 and 743-854, vaccine-associated CD4 TCRs also spanned spike.

This specimen was peripheral blood, taken on day 0 of AZD1222 vaccination. The sequence was collected from an adult in good health. The rearrangement links TRBV19 to TRBJ1-2; possibly TRBD1 for D (6 bases). CDR3: CASSYGTRPNYGYTF. The CDR3 DNA reads TGTGCCAGTAGTTATGGGACAAGACCTAACTATGGCTACACCTTC.